This T cell receptor beta chain was observed in a study of vaccination and CD4 T cells after COVID-19. Notes on the study in general: From 21 to 38, the median of SARS-CoV-2-reactive clonotypes rose without reaching significance.

The Oncomine TCR Beta short-read assay generated sequence data from the DNA of cultured CD4+ T cells. TCRdb processed the PCR reads anew with MiXCR; each CDR3 protein has one entry. The data show around 10,000 distinct CDR3 sequences, around 26% seen once. Note on this clonotype: What it recognizes is unknown.

CDR3 length: 14 amino acids. Noted treatment: approximately nine-day PBMC culture with coronavirus spike peptide pools or control peptides (ViraFEST assay). For ViraFEST, peptide pools expanded antigen-specific T cells, after which the TCRs were sequenced. PBMC cultures, at 1.5 million to 2.5 million cells per well, received about 9.5 IU/ml IL-2 and roughly 9.4 ug/ml peptide pools. This receptor was obtained from a human donor with COVID-19. The gene calls are TRBV21-1 and TRBJ2-7; the table gives TRBD2 as D, unverified against the DNA. TRBV21-1 is designated a pseudogene. The material sequenced was cultured CD4+ T cells from blood. CDR3 sequence: CASSKERGAHEQYF. The CDR3, as DNA: TGTGCCAGCAGCAAAGAGCGGGGGGCCCACGAGCAGTACTTC.